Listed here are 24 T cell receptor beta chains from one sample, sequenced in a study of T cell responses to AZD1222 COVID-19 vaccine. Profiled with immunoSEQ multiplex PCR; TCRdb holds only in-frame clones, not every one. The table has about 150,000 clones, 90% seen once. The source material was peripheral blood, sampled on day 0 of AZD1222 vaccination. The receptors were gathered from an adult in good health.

The CDR3 DNA reads TGTGCCAGCAGCGTAGAACTAACAGGGGAGCTGTTTTTT. Translation: CASSVELTGELFF. The V and J genes are TRBV9 and TRBJ2-2; D unclear. CDR1 is SGDLS and CDR2 is YYNGEE in the germline V gene. V was clipped by 0 bases and J by 8 bases, with 8 bases between them. The CDR3 is made up of 13 amino acids.

The CDR3 nucleotides are TGTGCCAGCTCAGTCAACGGGATATTCTACGAGCAGTACTTC. Protein product: CASSVNGIFYEQYF. V is TRBV18 and J is TRBJ2-7, with a possible D match to TRBD2 (5 bases). The CDR3 is made up of 14 amino acids. V lost 5 bases, J lost 3 bases, and 14 bases lay in between. Germline V lookup: CDR1 KGHSH, CDR2 LQKENI.

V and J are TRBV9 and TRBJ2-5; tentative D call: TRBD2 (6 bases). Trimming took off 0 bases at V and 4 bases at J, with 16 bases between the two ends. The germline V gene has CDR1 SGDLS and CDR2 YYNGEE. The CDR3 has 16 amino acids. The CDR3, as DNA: TGTGCCAGCAGCGTAGGGAGGGGTCTCAGGACAGAGACCCAGTACTTC. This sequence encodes CASSVGRGLRTETQYF.

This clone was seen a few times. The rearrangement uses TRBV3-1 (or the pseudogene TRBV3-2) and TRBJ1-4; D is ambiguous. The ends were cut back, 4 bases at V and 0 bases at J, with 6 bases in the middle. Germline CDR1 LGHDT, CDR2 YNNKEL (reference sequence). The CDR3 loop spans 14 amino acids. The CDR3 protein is CASSPLATNEKLFF. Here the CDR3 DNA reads TGTGCCAGCAGCCCCCTTGCAACTAATGAAAAACTGTTTTTT.

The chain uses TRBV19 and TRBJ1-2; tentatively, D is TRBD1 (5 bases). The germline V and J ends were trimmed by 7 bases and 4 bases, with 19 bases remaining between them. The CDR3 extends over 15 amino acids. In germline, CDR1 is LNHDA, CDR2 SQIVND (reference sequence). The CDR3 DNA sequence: TGTGCCAGTACGGCCAATAACAGGCTCGCCTATGGCTACACCTTC. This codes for CASTANNRLAYGYTF.

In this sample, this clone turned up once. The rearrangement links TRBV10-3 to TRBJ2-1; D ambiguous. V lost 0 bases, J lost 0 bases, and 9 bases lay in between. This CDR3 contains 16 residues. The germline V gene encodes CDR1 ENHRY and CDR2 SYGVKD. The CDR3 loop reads CAISESTSLSYNEQFF. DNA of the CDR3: TGTGCCATCAGTGAGTCCACGTCCCTCTCCTACAATGAGCAGTTCTTC.

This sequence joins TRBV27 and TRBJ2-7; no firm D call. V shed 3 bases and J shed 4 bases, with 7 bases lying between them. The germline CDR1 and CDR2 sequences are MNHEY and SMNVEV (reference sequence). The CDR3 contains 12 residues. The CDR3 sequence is CASSFLGYEQYF. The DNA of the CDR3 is TGTGCCAGCAGTTTTCTGGGGTACGAGCAGTACTTC.

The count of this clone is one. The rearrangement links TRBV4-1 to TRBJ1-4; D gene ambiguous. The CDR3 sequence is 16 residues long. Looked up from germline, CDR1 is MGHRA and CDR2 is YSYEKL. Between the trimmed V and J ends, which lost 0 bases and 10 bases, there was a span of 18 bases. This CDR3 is CASSQDYTRSAGKLFF. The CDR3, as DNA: TGCGCCAGCAGCCAAGACTATACGCGGTCCGCGGGAAAACTGTTTTTT.

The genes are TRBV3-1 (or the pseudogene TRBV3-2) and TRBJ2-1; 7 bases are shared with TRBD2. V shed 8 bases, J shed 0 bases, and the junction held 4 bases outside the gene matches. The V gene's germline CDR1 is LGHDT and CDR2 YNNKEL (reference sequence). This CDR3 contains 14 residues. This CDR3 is CASGTTYSYNEQFF. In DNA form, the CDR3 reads TGTGCCAGCGGGACTACTTACTCCTACAATGAGCAGTTCTTC.

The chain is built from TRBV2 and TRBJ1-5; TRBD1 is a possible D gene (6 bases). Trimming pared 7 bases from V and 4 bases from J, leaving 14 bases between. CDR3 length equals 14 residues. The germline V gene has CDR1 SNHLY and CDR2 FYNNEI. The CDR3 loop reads CASNGRQANQPQHF. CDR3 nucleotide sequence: TGTGCCAGCAACGGGCGACAGGCTAATCAGCCCCAGCATTTT.

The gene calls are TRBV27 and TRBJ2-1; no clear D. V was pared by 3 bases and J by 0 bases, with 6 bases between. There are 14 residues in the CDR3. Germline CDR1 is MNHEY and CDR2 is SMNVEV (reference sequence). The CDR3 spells CASSFPGSYNEQFF. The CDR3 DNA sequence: TGTGCCAGCAGTTTCCCGGGCTCCTACAATGAGCAGTTCTTC.

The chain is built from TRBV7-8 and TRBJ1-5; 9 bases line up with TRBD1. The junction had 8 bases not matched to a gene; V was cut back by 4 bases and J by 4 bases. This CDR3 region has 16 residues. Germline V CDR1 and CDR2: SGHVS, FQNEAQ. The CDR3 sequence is CASSSGTGRTNQPQHF. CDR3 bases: TGTGCCAGCAGCTCCGGGACAGGGAGGACTAATCAGCCCCAGCATTTT. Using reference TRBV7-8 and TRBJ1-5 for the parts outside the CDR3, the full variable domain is GAGVSQSPRYKVAKRGQDVALRCDPISGHVSLFWYQQALGQGPEFLTYFQNEAQLDKSGLPSDRFFAERPEGSVSTLKIQRTQQEDSAVYLCASSSGTGRTNQPQHFGDGTRLSIL.

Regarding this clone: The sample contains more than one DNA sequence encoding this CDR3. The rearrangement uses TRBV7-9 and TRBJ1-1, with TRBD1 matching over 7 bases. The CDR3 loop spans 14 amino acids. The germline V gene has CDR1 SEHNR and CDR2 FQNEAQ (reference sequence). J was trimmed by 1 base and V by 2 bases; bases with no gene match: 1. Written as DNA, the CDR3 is TGTGCCAGCAGCTTAAGACAGGGGAACACTGAAGCTTTCTTT. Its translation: CASSLRQGNTEAFF.

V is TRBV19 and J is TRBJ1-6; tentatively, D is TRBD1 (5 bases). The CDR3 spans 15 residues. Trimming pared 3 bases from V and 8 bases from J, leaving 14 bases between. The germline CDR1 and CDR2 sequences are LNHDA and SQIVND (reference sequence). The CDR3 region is CASSIRAGVDSPLHF. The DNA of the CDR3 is TGTGCCAGTAGTATCAGGGCGGGGGTTGATTCACCCCTCCACTTT. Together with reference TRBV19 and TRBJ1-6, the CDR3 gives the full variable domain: DGGITQSPKYLFRKEGQNVTLSCEQNLNHDAMYWYRQDPGQGLRLIYYSQIVNDFQKGDIAEGYSVSREKKESFPLTVTSAQKNPTAFYLCASSIRAGVDSPLHFGNGTRLTVT.

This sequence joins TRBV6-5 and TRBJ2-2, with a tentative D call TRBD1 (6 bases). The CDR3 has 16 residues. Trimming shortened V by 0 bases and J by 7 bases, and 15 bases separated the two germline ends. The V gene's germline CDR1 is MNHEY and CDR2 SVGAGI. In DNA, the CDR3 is TGTGCCAGCAGTTACTCGTTAAGGGGGAAAGGCGGGGAGCTGTTTTTT. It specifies CASSYSLRGKGGELFF.

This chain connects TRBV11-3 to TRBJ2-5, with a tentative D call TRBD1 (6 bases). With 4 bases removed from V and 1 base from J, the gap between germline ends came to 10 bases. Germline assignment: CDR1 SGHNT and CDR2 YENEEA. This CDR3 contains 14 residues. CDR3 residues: CASSSATGQETQYF. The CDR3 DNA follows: TGTGCCAGCAGCTCCGCGACAGGCCAAGAGACCCAGTACTTC.

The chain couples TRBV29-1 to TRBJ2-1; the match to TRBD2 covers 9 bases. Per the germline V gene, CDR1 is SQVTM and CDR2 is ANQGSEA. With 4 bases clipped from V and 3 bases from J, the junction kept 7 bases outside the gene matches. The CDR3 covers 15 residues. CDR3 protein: CSVAGLAGVYNEQFF. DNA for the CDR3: TGCAGCGTTGCGGGTTTAGCGGGAGTCTACAATGAGCAGTTCTTC.

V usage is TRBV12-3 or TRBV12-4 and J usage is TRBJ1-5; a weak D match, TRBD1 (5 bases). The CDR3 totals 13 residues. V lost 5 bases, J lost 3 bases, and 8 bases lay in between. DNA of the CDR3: TGTGCCAGCAGTGGGGGACCCAATCAGCCCCAGCATTTT. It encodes CASSGGPNQPQHF.

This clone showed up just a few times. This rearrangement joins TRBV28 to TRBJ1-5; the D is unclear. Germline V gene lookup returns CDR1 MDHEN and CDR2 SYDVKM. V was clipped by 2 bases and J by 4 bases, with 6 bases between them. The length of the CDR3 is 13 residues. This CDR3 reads CASSLIGNQPQHF. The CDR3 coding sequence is TGTGCCAGCAGTTTAATAGGGAATCAGCCCCAGCATTTT. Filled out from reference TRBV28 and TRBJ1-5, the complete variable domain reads DVKVTQSSRYLVKRTGEKVFLECVQDMDHENMFWYRQDPGLGLRLIYFSYDVKMKEKGDIPEGYSVSREKKERFSLILESASTNQTSMYLCASSLIGNQPQHFGDGTRLSIL.

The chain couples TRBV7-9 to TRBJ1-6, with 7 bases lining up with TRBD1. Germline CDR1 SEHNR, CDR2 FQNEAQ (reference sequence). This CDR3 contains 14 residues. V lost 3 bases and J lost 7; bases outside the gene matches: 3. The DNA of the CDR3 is TGTGCCAGCAGCTTGGCAGGGGGAAATTCACCCCTCCACTTT. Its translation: CASSLAGGNSPLHF. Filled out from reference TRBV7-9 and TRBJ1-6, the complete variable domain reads DTGVSQNPRHKITKRGQNVTFRCDPISEHNRLYWYRQTLGQGPEFLTYFQNEAQLEKSRLLSDRFSAERPKGSFSTLEIQRTEQGDSAMYLCASSLAGGNSPLHFGNGTRLTVT.

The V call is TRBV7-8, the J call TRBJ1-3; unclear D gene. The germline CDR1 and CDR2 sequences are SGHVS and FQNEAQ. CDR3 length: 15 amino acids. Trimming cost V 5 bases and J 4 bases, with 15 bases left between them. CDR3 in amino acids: CASSPPNGLGNTIYF. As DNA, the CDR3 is TGTGCCAGCAGCCCGCCTAACGGGTTAGGAAACACCATATATTTT.

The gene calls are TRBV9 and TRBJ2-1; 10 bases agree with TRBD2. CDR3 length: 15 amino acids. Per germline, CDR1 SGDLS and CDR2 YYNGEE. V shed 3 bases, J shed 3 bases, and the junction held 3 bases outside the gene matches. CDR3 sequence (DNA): TGTGCCAGCAGCGGGAGCGGGGGGGACTACAATGAGCAGTTCTTC. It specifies CASSGSGGDYNEQFF.

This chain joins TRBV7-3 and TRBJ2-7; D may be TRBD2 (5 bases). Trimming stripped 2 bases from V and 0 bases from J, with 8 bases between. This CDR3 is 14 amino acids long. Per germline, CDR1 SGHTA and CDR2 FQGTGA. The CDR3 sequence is CASSLGGVSYEQYF. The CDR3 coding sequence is TGTGCCAGCAGCTTAGGAGGCGTCTCCTACGAGCAGTACTTC.

The CDR3 region has the DNA TGCGCCAGCAGCCCGAGGGCAGGGGACTACGAGCAGTACTTC. Translation gives CASSPRAGDYEQYF. V and J are TRBV5-1 and TRBJ2-7, with D possibly matching TRBD1 (6 bases). V dropped 4 bases and J dropped 3 bases, with 14 bases sitting between them. The CDR3 length is 14 residues. Germline V gene data show CDR1 as SGHRS and CDR2 as YFSETQ. Complete variable domain (other parts from reference TRBV5-1 and TRBJ2-7): KAGVTQTPRYLIKTRGQQVTLSCSPISGHRSVSWYQQTPGQGLQFLFEYFSETQRNKGNFPGRFSGRQFSNSRSEMNVSTLELGDSALYLCASSPRAGDYEQYFGPGTRLTVT.